Below are 17 T cell receptor beta chains sequenced from a single sample in a study of cytomegalovirus exposure and HLA in healthy donors. Use of 60 Vbeta and 13 Jbeta primers characterized the PCR. Generated by immunoSEQ multiplex PCR, the TCRdb table keeps only in-frame clones and is missing some. With more than 95,000 clones in the sample, the ten largest clones hold approximately 2.6%. Sequenced: PBMCs. These receptors were collected from a man under 40 in good health and CMV-seronegative.

J is TRBJ2-5 and V is TRBV29-1; TRBD1 matches at 7 bases. Germline V gene sequence: CDR1 SQVTM, CDR2 ANQGSEA. The CDR3 totals 12 residues. V dropped 6 bases and J dropped 2; count of bases not matched to a gene: 3. The CDR3 DNA follows: TGCAGCGTACAGGGGATTCAAGAGACCCAGTACTTC. As protein: CSVQGIQETQYF.

The J gene is TRBJ1-1, the V gene TRBV4-1, with D perhaps matching TRBD1 (6 bases). The CDR3 is made up of 17 amino acids. V was clipped by 0 bases and J by 4 bases, with 18 bases between them. Germline CDR1 MGHRA, CDR2 YSYEKL. CDR3 DNA sequence: TGCGCCAGCAGCCAAGATAGAGGGGGAATGAGGAGCACTGAAGCTTTCTTT. Translating it yields CASSQDRGGMRSTEAFF.

This chain uses TRBV7-9 with TRBJ2-5; TRBD2 might be the D (6 bases). The germline V and J ends were trimmed by 5 bases and 4 bases, with 17 bases remaining between them. This CDR3 contains 15 residues. The germline V gene has CDR1 SEHNR and CDR2 FQNEAQ (reference sequence). The CDR3 DNA reads TGTGCCAGCAGCGACGGGAAGGGAGGAAGAGAGACCCAGTACTTC. Residues: CASSDGKGGRETQYF.

For this clone: A read error may account for a junction end that differs from germline. The CDR3 is CANSDSASGPYNEQFF. In nucleotides, the CDR3 is TGTGCCAACAGTGACTCCGCTAGCGGGCCCTACAATGAGCAGTTCTTC. V gene TRBV25-1 combines with J gene TRBJ2-1, with 8 bases identical to TRBD2. The CDR3 has 16 amino acids. Per germline, CDR1 MGHDK and CDR2 SYGVNS.

The chain combines TRBV6-1 with TRBJ1-3, with 10 bases lining up with TRBD1. The CDR3 is made up of 15 amino acids. The trim removed 7 bases at V and 5 bases at J, leaving 8 bases unmatched. Germline V CDR1 and CDR2: MNHNS, SASEGT. In nucleotides, the CDR3 is TGTGCCAGCATTGCTCCGGGACAGGGGAGAAACACCATATATTTT. It is translated as CASIAPGQGRNTIYF.

This rearrangement joins TRBV2 to TRBJ2-7; 12 bases are shared with TRBD1. Per the germline V gene, CDR1 is SNHLY and CDR2 is FYNNEI. This CDR3 has 15 amino acids. V dropped 5 bases and J dropped 4; count of bases not matched to a gene: 6. The CDR3 nucleotides read TGTGCCAGCAGTCCTAGGGACAGGGGGCGATACGAGCAGTACTTC. Translated, it gives CASSPRDRGRYEQYF.

The chain joins TRBV10-3 to TRBJ2-2, with 9 nucleotides matching TRBD2. J gave up 1 base and V 4 bases, and 7 bases lay outside the gene matches. Germline CDR1 and CDR2: ENHRY and SYGVKD. The CDR3 has 17 amino acids. The CDR3 region is CAISAAGGPMNTGELFF. Here the CDR3 DNA reads TGTGCCATCAGTGCGGCGGGAGGGCCGATGAACACCGGGGAGCTGTTTTTT.

CDR3 region: CASSPRADMGNTIYF. CDR3 in DNA: TGTGCCAGCTCACCCCGGGCGGACATGGGAAACACCATATATTTT. The chain has TRBV18 and TRBJ1-3; the D gene is possibly TRBD1 (5 bases). Trimming stripped 3 bases from V and 4 bases from J, with 13 bases between. Germline V lookup: CDR1 KGHSH, CDR2 LQKENI. CDR3 length equals 15 residues.

The V gene is TRBV6-1, the J gene TRBJ2-7; D may be TRBD2 (5 bases). Germline CDR1 MNHNS, CDR2 SASEGT. V was shortened by 4 bases and J by 3 bases, with 13 bases between the two germline ends. The CDR3 length is 14 residues. CDR3 sequence (DNA): TGTGCCAGCAGTGTCACACGGACTTACTACGAGCAGTACTTC. This translates into CASSVTRTYYEQYF.

The rearrangement links TRBV11-2 to TRBJ2-7, with D hard to call. The CDR3 runs to 14 residues. The V gene lost 2 bases and the J gene lost 1 base, with 9 bases spanning the gap. Germline V gene sequence: CDR1 SGHAT, CDR2 FQNNGV. The CDR3 region is CASSLPQVSYEQYF. The CDR3 DNA is TGTGCCAGCAGCTTACCTCAGGTATCCTACGAGCAGTACTTC.

The chain combines TRBV28 with TRBJ1-5, with TRBD1 matching 8 bases. V trimming: 8 bases; J trimming: 7 bases; junction bases outside the gene matches: 4. The CDR3 consists of 12 residues. Germline loops: CDR1 MDHEN, CDR2 SYDVKM. The CDR3 nucleotides are TGTGCCAGCCGACAGGGGAACCAGCCCCAGCATTTT. Amino acid sequence: CASRQGNQPQHF.

CDR3: CASRTGSGRNEQYF. CDR3 bases: TGTGCCAGCAGGACCGGGTCAGGGAGGAACGAGCAGTACTTC. The chain has TRBV2 and TRBJ2-7; D might be TRBD2 (6 bases). CDR3 length: 14 residues. The germline V gene has CDR1 SNHLY and CDR2 FYNNEI. V lost 6 bases to trimming and J lost 5 bases, with 17 bases between them. Supplemented by reference TRBV2 and TRBJ2-7, the full variable domain reads EPEVTQTPSHQVTQMGQEVILRCVPISNHLYFYWYRQILGQKVEFLVSFYNNEISEKSEIFDDQFSVERPDGSNFTLKIRSTKLEDSAMYFCASRTGSGRNEQYFGPGTRLTVT.

The CDR3 DNA is TGTGCCAGCAGCGTGGAGGGGACTAGCGACAATGAGCAGTTCTTC. This codes for CASSVEGTSDNEQFF. The V call is TRBV9, the J call TRBJ2-1, with 10 nucleotides matching TRBD2. The V and J ends lost 2 bases and 5 bases, in that order; junction bases with no gene match: 4. The CDR3 length is 15 residues. CDR1 SGDLS and CDR2 YYNGEE come from the germline V gene.

The rearrangement joins TRBV11-2 to TRBJ2-2; 10 bases agree with TRBD2. Germline CDR1 and CDR2: SGHAT and FQNNGV. Trimming removed 1 base from V and 1 base from J; junction bases left unmatched: 6. The CDR3 consists of 18 residues. The CDR3 DNA follows: TGTGCCAGCAGCTTAGTAGGGCTAGCGGGAGAGAACACCGGGGAGCTGTTTTTT. Protein: CASSLVGLAGENTGELFF. The whole variable domain, filled in from reference TRBV11-2 and TRBJ2-2, reads EAGVAQSPRYKIIEKRQSVAFWCNPISGHATLYWYQQILGQGPKLLIQFQNNGVVDDSQLPKDRFSAERLKGVDSTLKIQPAKLEDSAVYLCASSLVGLAGENTGELFFGEGSRLTVL.

J is TRBJ2-3 and V is TRBV7-9, with 11 bases lining up with TRBD1. V gave up 4 bases and J gave up 4 bases; unmatched junction bases: 4. This CDR3 contains 15 residues. The germline V gene has CDR1 SEHNR and CDR2 FQNEAQ (reference sequence). The CDR3 sequence is CASSSSDRGPDTQYF. Written as DNA, the CDR3 is TGTGCCAGCAGCTCTTCGGACAGGGGGCCAGATACGCAGTATTTT.

The chain has TRBV10-3 and TRBJ2-3, with TRBD2 matching 7 bases. The CDR3 contains 13 residues. V lost 9 bases to trimming and J lost 6 bases; unmatched junction nucleotides: 9. Germline lookup yields CDR1 ENHRY and CDR2 SYGVKD. This CDR3 reads CAIPGPAGDTQYF. In DNA, the CDR3 is TGTGCCATTCCGGGACCAGCGGGGGATACGCAGTATTTT.

This chain connects TRBV19 to TRBJ2-5; 9 nucleotides match TRBD1. The length of the CDR3 is 13 residues. Trimming removed 7 bases from V and 4 bases from J; junction bases left unmatched: 4. Germline assignment: CDR1 LNHDA and CDR2 SQIVND (reference sequence). The chain's CDR3 is CASTMDRGETQYF. The CDR3 DNA sequence: TGTGCCAGTACCATGGACAGGGGAGAGACCCAGTACTTC.